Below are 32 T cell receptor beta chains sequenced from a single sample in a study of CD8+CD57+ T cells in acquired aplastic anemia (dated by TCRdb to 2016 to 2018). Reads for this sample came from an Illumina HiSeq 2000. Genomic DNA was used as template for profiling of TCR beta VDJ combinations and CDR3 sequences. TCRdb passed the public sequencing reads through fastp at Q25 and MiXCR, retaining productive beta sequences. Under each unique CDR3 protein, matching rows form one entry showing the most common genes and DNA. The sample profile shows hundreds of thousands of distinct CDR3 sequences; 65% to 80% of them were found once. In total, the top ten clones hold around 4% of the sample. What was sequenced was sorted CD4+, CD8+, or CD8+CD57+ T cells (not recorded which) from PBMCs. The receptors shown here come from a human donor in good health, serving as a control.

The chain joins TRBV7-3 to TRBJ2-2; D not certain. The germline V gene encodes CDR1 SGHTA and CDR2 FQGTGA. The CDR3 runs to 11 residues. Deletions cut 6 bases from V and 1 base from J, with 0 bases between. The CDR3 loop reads CASRNTGELFF. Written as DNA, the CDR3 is TGTGCCAGCAGGAACACCGGGGAGCTGTTTTTT.

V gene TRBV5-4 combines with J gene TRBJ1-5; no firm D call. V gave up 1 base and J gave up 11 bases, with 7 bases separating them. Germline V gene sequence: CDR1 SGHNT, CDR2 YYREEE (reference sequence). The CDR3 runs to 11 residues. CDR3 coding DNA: TGTGCCAGCAGCTTGTCTGGAACCCAGCATTTT. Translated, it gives CASSLSGTQHF.

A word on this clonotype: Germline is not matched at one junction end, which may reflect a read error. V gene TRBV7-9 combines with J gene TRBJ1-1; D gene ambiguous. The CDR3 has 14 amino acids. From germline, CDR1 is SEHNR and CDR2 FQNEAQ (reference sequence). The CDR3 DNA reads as TGCGCCAGCAGCTTAAAGGCAATCGCCACTGAAGCTTTCTTT. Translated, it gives CASSLKAIATEAFF.

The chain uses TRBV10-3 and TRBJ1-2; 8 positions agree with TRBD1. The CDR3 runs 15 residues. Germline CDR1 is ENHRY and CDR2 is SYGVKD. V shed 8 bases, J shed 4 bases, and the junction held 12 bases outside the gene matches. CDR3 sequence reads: CAIRNGTGTPYGYTF. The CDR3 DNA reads TGTGCCATCCGAAATGGGACAGGTACCCCCTATGGCTACACCTTC.

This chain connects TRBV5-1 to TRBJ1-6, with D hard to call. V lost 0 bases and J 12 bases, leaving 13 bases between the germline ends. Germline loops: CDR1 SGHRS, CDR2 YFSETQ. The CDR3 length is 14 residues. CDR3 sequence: CASSLGRYTEPLHF. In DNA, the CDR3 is TGCGCCAGCAGCTTGGGGCGGTACACAGAACCCCTCCACTTT.

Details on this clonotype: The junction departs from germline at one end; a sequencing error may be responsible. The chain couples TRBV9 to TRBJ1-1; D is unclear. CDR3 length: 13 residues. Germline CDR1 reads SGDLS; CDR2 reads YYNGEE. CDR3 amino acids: CASSLGGNTEPFF. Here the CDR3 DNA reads TGTGCCAGCAGCCTAGGAGGGAACACTGAACCTTTCTTT.

The CDR3 reads CASSVDRVDAQYLYF. The CDR3 nucleotides are TGTGCCAGCAGCGTAGACAGGGTCGATGCCCAGTACTTATATTTT. The chain uses TRBV9 and TRBJ1-3; the D gene is possibly TRBD1 (6 bases). In germline, CDR1 is SGDLS, CDR2 YYNGEE. The CDR3 consists of 15 residues. The V end lost 0 bases, the J end lost 14 bases, and 21 bases lay between the germline ends.

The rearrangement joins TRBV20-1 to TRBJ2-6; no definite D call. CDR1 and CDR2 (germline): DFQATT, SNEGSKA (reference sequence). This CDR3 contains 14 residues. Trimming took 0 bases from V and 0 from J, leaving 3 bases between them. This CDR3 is CSARDRSGANVLTF. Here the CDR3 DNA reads TGCAGTGCTAGAGATCGCTCTGGGGCCAACGTCCTGACTTTC.

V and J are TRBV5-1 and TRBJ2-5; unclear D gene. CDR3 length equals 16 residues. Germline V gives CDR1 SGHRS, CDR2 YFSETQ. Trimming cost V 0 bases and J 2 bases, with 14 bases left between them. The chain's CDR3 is CASSLAMETQQETQYF. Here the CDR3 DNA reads TGCGCCAGCAGCTTGGCCATGGAGACCCAGCAAGAGACCCAGTACTTC.

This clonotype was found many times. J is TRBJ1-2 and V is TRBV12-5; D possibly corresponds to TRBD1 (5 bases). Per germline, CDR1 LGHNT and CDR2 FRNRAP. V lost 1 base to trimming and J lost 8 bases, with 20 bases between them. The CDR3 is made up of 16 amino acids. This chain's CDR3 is CASGLEGPAETYGYTF. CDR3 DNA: TGTGCTAGTGGTTTGGAGGGACCGGCCGAAACCTACGGCTACACCTTC.

The CDR3 reads CASNRGLGDNEQFF. The DNA for the CDR3 is TGTGCCAGCAACCGGGGACTTGGAGACAATGAGCAGTTCTTC. The chain recombines TRBV12-3 or TRBV12-4 with TRBJ2-1; TRBD2 might be the D (6 bases). The CDR3 has 14 amino acids. Between the trimmed V and J ends, which lost 7 bases and 5 bases, there was a span of 15 bases.

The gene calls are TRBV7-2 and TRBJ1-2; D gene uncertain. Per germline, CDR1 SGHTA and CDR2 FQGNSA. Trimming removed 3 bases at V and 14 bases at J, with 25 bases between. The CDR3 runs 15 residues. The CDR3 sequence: CASSLGTVGEKLFTF. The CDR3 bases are TGTGCCAGCAGCTTGGGCACCGTCGGCGAAAAACTGTTTACCTTC. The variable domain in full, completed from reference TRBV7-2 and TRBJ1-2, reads GAGVSQSPSNKVTEKGKDVELRCDPISGHTALYWYRQSLGQGLEFLIYFQGNSAPDKSGLPSDRFSAERTGGSVSTLTIQRTQQEDSAVYLCASSLGTVGEKLFTFGSGTRLTVV.

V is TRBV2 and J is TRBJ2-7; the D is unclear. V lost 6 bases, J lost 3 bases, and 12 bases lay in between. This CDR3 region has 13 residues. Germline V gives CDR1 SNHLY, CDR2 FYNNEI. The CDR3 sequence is CASSESWGYEQYF. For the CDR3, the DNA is TGTGCCAGCAGCGAATCTTGGGGCTACGAGCAGTACTTC.

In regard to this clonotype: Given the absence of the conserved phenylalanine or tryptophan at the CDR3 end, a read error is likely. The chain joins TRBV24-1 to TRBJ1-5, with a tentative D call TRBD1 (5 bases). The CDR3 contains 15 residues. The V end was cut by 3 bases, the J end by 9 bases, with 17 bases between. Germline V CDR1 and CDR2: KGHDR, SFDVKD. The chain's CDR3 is CATSDTIRGSRPQHQ. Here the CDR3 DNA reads TGTGCCACCAGTGATACAATCCGGGGCAGTCGGCCCCAGCATCAG.

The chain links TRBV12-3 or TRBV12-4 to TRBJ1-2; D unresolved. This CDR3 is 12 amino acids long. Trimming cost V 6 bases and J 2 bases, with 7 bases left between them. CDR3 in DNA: TGTGCCAGCAGGCGGAGGAACTATGGCTACACCTTC. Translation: CASRRRNYGYTF.

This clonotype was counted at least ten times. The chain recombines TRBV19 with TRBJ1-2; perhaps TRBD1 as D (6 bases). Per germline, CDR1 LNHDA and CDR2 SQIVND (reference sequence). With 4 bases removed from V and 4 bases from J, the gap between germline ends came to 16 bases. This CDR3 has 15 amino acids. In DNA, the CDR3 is TGTGCCAGTAGTACACTTCCCAGGACAGTCTATGGCTACACCTTC. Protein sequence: CASSTLPRTVYGYTF.

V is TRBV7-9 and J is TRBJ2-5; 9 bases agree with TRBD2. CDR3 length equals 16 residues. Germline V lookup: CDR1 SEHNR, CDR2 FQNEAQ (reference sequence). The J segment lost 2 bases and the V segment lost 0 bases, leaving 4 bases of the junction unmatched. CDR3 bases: TGTGCCAGCAGCTTAGCGCCGAGCGGGGGGCAAGAGACCCAGTACTTC. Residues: CASSLAPSGGQETQYF. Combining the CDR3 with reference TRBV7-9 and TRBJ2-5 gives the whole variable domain DTGVSQNPRHKITKRGQNVTFRCDPISEHNRLYWYRQTLGQGPEFLTYFQNEAQLEKSRLLSDRFSAERPKGSFSTLEIQRTEQGDSAMYLCASSLAPSGGQETQYFGPGTRLLVL.

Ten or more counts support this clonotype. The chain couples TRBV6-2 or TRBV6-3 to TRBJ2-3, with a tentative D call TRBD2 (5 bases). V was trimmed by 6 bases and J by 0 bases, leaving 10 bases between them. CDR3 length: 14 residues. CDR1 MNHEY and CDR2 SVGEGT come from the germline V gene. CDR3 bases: TGTGCCAGCAGGACTACGCGGAGCACAGATACGCAGTATTTT. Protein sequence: CASRTTRSTDTQYF.

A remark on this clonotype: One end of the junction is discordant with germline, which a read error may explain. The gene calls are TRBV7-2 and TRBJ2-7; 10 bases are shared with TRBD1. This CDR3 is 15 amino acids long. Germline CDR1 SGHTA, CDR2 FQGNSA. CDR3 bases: TGTGCCACCAGCCCCGCCGGGACAGGGGCCTACGAGCAGTACTTC. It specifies CATSPAGTGAYEQYF.

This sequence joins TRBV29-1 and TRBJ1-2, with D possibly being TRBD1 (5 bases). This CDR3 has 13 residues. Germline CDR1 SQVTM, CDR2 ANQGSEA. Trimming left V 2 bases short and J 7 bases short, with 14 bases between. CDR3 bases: TGCAGCGTTGAATCTGGCTCGAGGGGTGGCTACACCTTC. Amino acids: CSVESGSRGGYTF. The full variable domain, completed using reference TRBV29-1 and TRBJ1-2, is SAVISQKPSRDICQRGTSLTIQCQVDSQVTMMFWYRQQPGQSLTLIATANQGSEATYESGFVIDKFPISRPNLTFSTLTVSNMSPEDSSIYLCSVESGSRGGYTFGSGTRLTVV.

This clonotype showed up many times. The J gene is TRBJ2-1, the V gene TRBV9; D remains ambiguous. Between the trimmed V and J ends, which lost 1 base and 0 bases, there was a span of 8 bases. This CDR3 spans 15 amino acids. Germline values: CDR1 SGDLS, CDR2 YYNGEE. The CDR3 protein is CASSVWSTSYNEQFF. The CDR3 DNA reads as TGTGCCAGCAGCGTATGGAGTACCTCCTACAATGAGCAGTTCTTC.

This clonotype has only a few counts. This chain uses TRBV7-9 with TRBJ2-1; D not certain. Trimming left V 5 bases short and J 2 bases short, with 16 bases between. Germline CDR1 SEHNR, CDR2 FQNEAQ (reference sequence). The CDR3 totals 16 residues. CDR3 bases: TGTGCCAGCAGCCTCATTGGGGTCTCGACCTACAATGAGCAGTTCTTC. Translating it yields CASSLIGVSTYNEQFF.

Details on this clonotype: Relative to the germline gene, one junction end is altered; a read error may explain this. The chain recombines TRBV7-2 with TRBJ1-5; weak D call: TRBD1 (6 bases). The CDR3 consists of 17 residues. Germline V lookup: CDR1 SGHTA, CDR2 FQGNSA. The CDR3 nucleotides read TGCGCCAGCAGCCTAGTGTACGGGGGCATTTTCAATCAGCCCCAGCATTTT. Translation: CASSLVYGGIFNQPQHF.

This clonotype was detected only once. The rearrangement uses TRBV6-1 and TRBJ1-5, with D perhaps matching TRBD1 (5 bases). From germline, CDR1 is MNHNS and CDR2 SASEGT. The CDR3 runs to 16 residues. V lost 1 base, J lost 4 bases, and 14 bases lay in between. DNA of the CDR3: TGTGCCAGCAGTGAAGTCTCCCAGGGAGGTAATCAGCCCCAGCATTTT. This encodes CASSEVSQGGNQPQHF.

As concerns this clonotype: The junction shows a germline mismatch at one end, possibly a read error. The CDR3 bases are TGTGCCAGCACCTTCGGTGATGAGGCTTCGAACACTGAAGCTTTCTTT. Translated, it gives CASTFGDEASNTEAFF. This chain links TRBV5-1 with TRBJ1-1; the D is unclear. CDR3 length: 16 residues. Germline loops: CDR1 SGHRS, CDR2 YFSETQ. Variable domain in full (rest from reference TRBV5-1 and TRBJ1-1): KAGVTQTPRYLIKTRGQQVTLSCSPISGHRSVSWYQQTPGQGLQFLFEYFSETQRNKGNFPGRFSGRQFSNSRSEMNVSTLELGDSALYLCASTFGDEASNTEAFFGQGTRLTVV.

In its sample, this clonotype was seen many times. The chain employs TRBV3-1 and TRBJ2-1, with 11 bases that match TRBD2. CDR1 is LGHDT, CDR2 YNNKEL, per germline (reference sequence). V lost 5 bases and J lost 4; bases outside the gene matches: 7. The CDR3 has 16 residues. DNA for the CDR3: TGTGCCAGCAGCGAGCTACTAGCGGGGGTATACAATGAGCAGTTCTTC. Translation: CASSELLAGVYNEQFF.

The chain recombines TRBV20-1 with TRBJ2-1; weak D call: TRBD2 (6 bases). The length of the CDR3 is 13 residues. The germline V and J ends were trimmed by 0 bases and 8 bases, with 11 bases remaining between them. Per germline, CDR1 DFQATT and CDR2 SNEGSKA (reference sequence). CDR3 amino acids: CSARDQGGYEQFF. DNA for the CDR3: TGCAGTGCTAGAGATCAGGGAGGCTATGAGCAGTTCTTC.

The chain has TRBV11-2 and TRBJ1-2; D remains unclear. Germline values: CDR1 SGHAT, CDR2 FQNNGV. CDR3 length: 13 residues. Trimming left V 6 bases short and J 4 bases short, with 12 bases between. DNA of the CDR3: TGTGCCAGCAGTCGCGGAAACAGCTATGGCTACACCTTC. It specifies CASSRGNSYGYTF.

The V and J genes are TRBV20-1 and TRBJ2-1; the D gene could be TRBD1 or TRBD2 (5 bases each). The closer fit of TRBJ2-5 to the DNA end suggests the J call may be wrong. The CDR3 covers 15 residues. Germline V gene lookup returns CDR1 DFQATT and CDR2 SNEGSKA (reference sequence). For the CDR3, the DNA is TGCAGTGCTATGCAGGGATCGAGTCAGCGGGAGACCCAGTACTTC. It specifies CSAMQGSSQRETQYF.

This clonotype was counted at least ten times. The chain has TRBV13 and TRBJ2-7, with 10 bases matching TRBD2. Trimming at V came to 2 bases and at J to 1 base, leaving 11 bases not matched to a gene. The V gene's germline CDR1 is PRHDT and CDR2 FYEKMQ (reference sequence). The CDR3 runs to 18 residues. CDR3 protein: CASSLSPLLAGYSYEQYF. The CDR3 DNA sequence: TGTGCCAGCAGCTTAAGTCCCTTACTAGCGGGGTATTCCTACGAGCAGTACTTC.

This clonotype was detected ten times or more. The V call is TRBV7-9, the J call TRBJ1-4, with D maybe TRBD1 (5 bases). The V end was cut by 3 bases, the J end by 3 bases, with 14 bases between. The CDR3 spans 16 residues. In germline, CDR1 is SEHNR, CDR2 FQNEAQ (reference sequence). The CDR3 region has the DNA TGTGCCAGCAGCTTCCAGGGAGGGCAGGCTAATGAAAAACTGTTTTTT. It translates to CASSFQGGQANEKLFF.

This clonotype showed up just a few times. The CDR3 is CASTKDRGSNQPQHF. The CDR3 DNA sequence: TGTGCCAGCACCAAAGACAGGGGAAGCAATCAGCCCCAGCATTTT. The chain carries TRBV2 and TRBJ1-5; 8 bases fit TRBD1. The V and J ends lost 7 bases and 1 base, in that order; junction bases with no gene match: 6. The CDR3 is 15 amino acids. CDR1 and CDR2 (germline): SNHLY, FYNNEI.